These 13 T cell receptor beta chains were sequenced from one sample in a study of metastatic and nonmetastatic thyroid tumors. TCRdb reanalyzed the PCR reads with MiXCR. This sample yields under 55,000 clones, of which approximately 17% are seen a single time; 3% belongs to the top ten. Thyroid surgery was preceded by no treatment in any patient. Sequenced sample: blood. These receptors originate from a female donor with papillary thyroid cancer or a benign thyroid nodule (not recorded which). Some clones in this sample may be carry-over from other donors' samples.

The table lists this clone with a few counts. The CDR3 protein is CASSRGDMGNTEAFF. Here the CDR3 DNA reads TGTGCCAGTAGTCGGGGGGACATGGGCAACACTGAAGCTTTCTTT. The chain combines TRBV6-2 or TRBV6-3 with TRBJ1-1; maybe TRBD1 (6 bases). The V end lost 9 bases, the J end lost 2 bases, and 19 bases lay between the germline ends. The CDR3 runs to 15 residues. Germline V gene data show CDR1 as MNHEY and CDR2 as SVGEGT.

In this sample, this clone turned up many times. The V call is TRBV4-2, the J call TRBJ2-7; 9 bases agree with TRBD2. The V gene end was trimmed by 0 bases and the J gene end by 4 bases; junction bases not matched to a gene: 13. CDR3 length equals 18 residues. The germline gives CDR1 LGHNA, CDR2 YNFKEQ. The CDR3: CASSQDSKTSGESYEQYF. DNA for the CDR3: TGTGCCAGCAGCCAAGACTCGAAGACTAGCGGTGAATCTTACGAGCAGTACTTC.

This clone was seen ten or more times. The chain employs TRBV28 and TRBJ1-1, with D possibly being TRBD1 (6 bases). CDR1 is MDHEN, CDR2 SYDVKM, per germline. Trimming cost V 4 bases and J 10 bases, with 16 bases left between them. The CDR3 runs to 13 residues. This CDR3 reads CASSSLPPGAAFF. In DNA form, the CDR3 reads TGTGCCAGCAGTTCGCTCCCCCCAGGGGCAGCTTTCTTT.

This clone appeared many times. The gene calls are TRBV6-2 or TRBV6-3 and TRBJ2-7; the D is unclear. The V end lost 6 bases, the J end lost 0 bases, and 6 bases lay between the germline ends. The CDR3 extends over 12 amino acids. Germline CDR1 reads MNHEY; CDR2 reads SVGEGT. Here the CDR3 reads CASSYNSYEQYF. DNA of the CDR3: TGTGCCAGCAGCTATAACTCCTACGAGCAGTACTTC.

In its sample, this clone was seen many times. The chain employs TRBV6-5 and TRBJ1-1; D possibly corresponds to TRBD1 (6 bases). The germline gives CDR1 MNHEY, CDR2 SVGAGI. The CDR3 extends over 13 amino acids. Trimming stripped 2 bases from V and 7 bases from J, with 11 bases between. DNA of the CDR3: TGTGCCAGCAGTTACGGGATGGACAGTGAAGCTTTCTTT. It specifies CASSYGMDSEAFF.

This clone came up many times. V gene TRBV4-2 combines with J gene TRBJ2-2; no definite D call. The length of the CDR3 is 16 residues. Trimming took off 0 bases at V and 1 base at J, with 9 bases between the two ends. CDR1 is LGHNA and CDR2 is YNFKEQ in the germline V gene. The CDR3 protein is CASSQEAVGNTGELFF. CDR3 bases: TGTGCCAGCAGCCAAGAGGCGGTCGGGAACACCGGGGAGCTGTTTTTT.

This clone was seen ten or more times. V and J are TRBV30 and TRBJ2-4; 7 bases map to TRBD1. Germline V gene lookup returns CDR1 GTSNPN and CDR2 SVGIG (reference sequence). The junction had 7 bases not matched to a gene; V was cut back by 5 bases and J by 6 bases. The CDR3 has 13 amino acids. CDR3 bases: TGTGCCTGGCGAAAGACAGGGTCAAACATTCAGTACTTC. Its translation: CAWRKTGSNIQYF.

This clone was observed many times. The genes are TRBV28 and TRBJ1-2; D perhaps matches TRBD1 (5 bases). The germline V gene has CDR1 MDHEN and CDR2 SYDVKM. Trimming removed 3 bases at V and 2 bases at J, with 10 bases between. This CDR3 is 14 amino acids long. CDR3 residues: CASSLEGWNYGYTF. The CDR3 nucleotides are TGTGCCAGCAGTTTGGAGGGGTGGAACTATGGCTACACCTTC.

This clone showed up many times. V and J are TRBV10-3 and TRBJ1-1; weak D call: TRBD1 (6 bases). CDR1 is ENHRY, CDR2 SYGVKD, per germline. The CDR3 runs to 13 residues. V lost 6 bases, J lost 1 base, and 9 bases lay in between. The CDR3 reads CAIRLTGNTEAFF. CDR3 coding DNA: TGTGCCATCAGGCTGACAGGGAACACTGAAGCTTTCTTT.

This clone was seen ten or more times. The chain has TRBV30 and TRBJ1-1; D is unresolved. The V end lost 4 bases, the J end lost 9 bases, and 15 bases lay between the germline ends. The CDR3 consists of 12 residues. CDR1 and CDR2 from the germline V gene are GTSNPN and SVGIG (reference sequence). The CDR3 sequence is CAWILTGLQAFF. In nucleotides, the CDR3 is TGTGCCTGGATCTTAACGGGTTTACAAGCTTTCTTT.

This clone occurred many times. This sequence joins TRBV12-5 and TRBJ1-5; weak D call: TRBD1 (6 bases). The CDR3 runs to 16 residues. CDR1 LGHNT and CDR2 FRNRAP come from the germline V gene. The V end was cut by 7 bases, the J end by 4 bases, with 20 bases between. The CDR3: CASAPRRGRKNQPQHF. The CDR3 nucleotides are TGTGCTAGTGCCCCTCGCCGGGGGCGAAAGAATCAGCCCCAGCATTTT.

This clone was counted ten times or more. The rearrangement uses TRBV5-6 and TRBJ2-5; 9 bases line up with TRBD2. This CDR3 has 16 amino acids. Germline V gene sequence: CDR1 SGHDT, CDR2 YYEEEE. The trim removed 1 base at V and 2 bases at J, leaving 6 bases unmatched. CDR3: CASSLLAGLQQETQYF. CDR3 DNA: TGTGCCAGCAGCTTGCTAGCGGGACTTCAACAAGAGACCCAGTACTTC.

Relative to its sample, this clone is medium-sized (0.01 to 0.1%). This rearrangement joins TRBV6-1 to TRBJ1-5, with D possibly being TRBD1 (6 bases). The germline V gene has CDR1 MNHNS and CDR2 SASEGT. This CDR3 has 13 amino acids. The germline V and J ends were trimmed by 2 bases and 8 bases, with 10 bases remaining between them. The CDR3 region has the DNA TGTGCCAGCAGTGAAACAGGGATGGAGCCCCAGCATTTT. It translates to CASSETGMEPQHF.